This TCR beta chain emerged from a study of blood T cell repertoires in COVID-19. CDR3 length equals 15 residues. The J segment lost 4 bases and the V segment lost 8 bases, leaving 5 bases of the junction unmatched. From germline, CDR1 is SNHLY and CDR2 FYNNEI. Sequenced by immunoSEQ multiplex PCR; TCRdb stores in-frame clones only, minus some. The data contain about 56,000 clones, roughly nine tenths of them singletons. The chain has TRBV2 and TRBJ1-6; 10 positions match TRBD1. The receptor was isolated from a woman in her fifties or sixties with COVID-19, enrolled during active disease. The sample comprised peripheral blood. The CDR3 bases are TGTGCCAGCCAGGGGGACAGGGGATATAATTCACCCCTCCACTTT. It specifies CASQGDRGYNSPLHF.